This T cell receptor beta chain was obtained from a study of early T cells in non-severe SARS-CoV-2 infection. Looking at the study overall: Chains stayed unpaired after sequencing of bulk RNA from unsorted whole blood. Whole-study findings and limits: Matching with VDJdb favored anti-spike CD8 responses (missing private and CD4 specificities).

Remarks on this clonotype: Its target is unknown.

Each cDNA molecule carried a unique molecular identifier. TCRdb reprocessed the 5' RACE reads via MiXCR and lists one record per CDR3 protein. This table holds about 90,000 distinct CDR3 sequences, about 12% found once. This CDR3 comprises 12 residues. The sequence came from an adult who was a healthcare worker with PCR-confirmed SARS-CoV-2 infection or an uninfected control (not recorded which). This chain uses TRBV21-1 with TRBJ2-7. TRBV21-1 represents a pseudogene. Source: whole blood, taken at baseline. CDR3 protein: CASLRAIYEQYF. CDR3 DNA: TGTGCCAGCCTTCGGGCAATCTACGAGCAGTACTTC.